Below are 18 T cell receptor beta chains sequenced from a single sample in a study of metastatic and nonmetastatic thyroid tumors (dated by TCRdb to 2018 to 2021). No treatment had been received by any patient before thyroid surgery. The receptor library was made with PCR. Instrument on record: Illumina HiSeq 4000. TCRdb itself trimmed the public reads at Q25 with fastp, ran MiXCR and retained productive beta chains. The sample contains roughly 98,000 clones, 15% of them found a single time. Of the sample, roughly 3.9% is held by the ten largest clones. The sequenced sample was blood. The receptors originated from a female donor with papillary thyroid cancer or a benign thyroid nodule (not recorded which). Some clones in this sample may be carry-over from other donors' samples.

This clone was seen ten or more times. This chain joins TRBV30 and TRBJ2-7, with D possibly being TRBD1 (6 bases). Between the trimmed V and J ends, which lost 1 base and 3 bases, there was a span of 16 bases. Germline V gene lookup returns CDR1 GTSNPN and CDR2 SVGIG (reference sequence). The CDR3 is 15 residues long. The CDR3 region is CAWSDPGQGSYEQYF. Written as DNA, the CDR3 is TGTGCCTGGAGTGACCCCGGGCAGGGGAGCTACGAGCAGTACTTC.

Many counts were recorded for this clone. This CDR3 is CASMEVEGWGAFF. DNA for the CDR3: TGTGCCAGCATGGAGGTGGAAGGATGGGGAGCTTTCTTT. The rearrangement links TRBV28 to TRBJ1-1, with D unresolved. With 7 bases removed from V and 10 bases from J, the gap between germline ends came to 19 bases. The CDR3 has 13 residues. Germline CDR1 and CDR2: MDHEN and SYDVKM. The whole variable domain, remainder taken from reference TRBV28 and TRBJ1-1, is DVKVTQSSRYLVKRTGEKVFLECVQDMDHENMFWYRQDPGLGLRLIYFSYDVKMKEKGDIPEGYSVSREKKERFSLILESASTNQTSMYLCASMEVEGWGAFFGQGTRLTVV.

Points on this clone: One base away lies a much larger clone, so this may be a sequencing read error. The chain combines TRBV27 with TRBJ2-3; D is undetermined. Trimming took 8 bases from V and 1 from J, leaving 19 bases between them. In germline, CDR1 is MNHEY, CDR2 SMNVEV (reference sequence). The length of the CDR3 is 16 residues. CDR3 bases: TGTGCCAGCCACCGAGTGGAGCCGGCCGGCACAGATACGCAGTATTTT. Translated, it gives CASHRVEPAGTDTQYF.

As regards this clone: This could be a read error, since a much larger clone is one nucleotide away. The CDR3 does not close with the conserved phenylalanine or tryptophan, likely indicating a read error. The chain uses TRBV19 and TRBJ1-1; D is perhaps TRBD1 (6 bases). Germline CDR1 reads LNHDA; CDR2 reads SQIVND (reference sequence). The CDR3 runs 13 residues. V was shortened by 5 bases and J by 1 base, with 8 bases between the two germline ends. CDR3 bases: TGTGCCAGTAGTTCGACAGGGAACACTGAAGCTTTCCTT. Translation gives CASSSTGNTEAFL.

This clone has at least ten counts. The chain links TRBV5-1 to TRBJ2-7, with D possibly being TRBD1 (7 bases). Per the germline V gene, CDR1 is SGHRS and CDR2 is YFSETQ. Trimming removed 4 bases at V and 6 bases at J, with 14 bases between. The CDR3 loop spans 13 amino acids. The CDR3 region has the DNA TGCGCCAGCAGCCTTACAGGGGAGGTCGAGCAGTACTTC. This codes for CASSLTGEVEQYF.

This clone was found many times. The V call is TRBV19, the J call TRBJ2-1; 10 nucleotides line up with TRBD2. J was trimmed by 0 bases and V by 5 bases; bases with no gene match: 4. This CDR3 is 16 amino acids long. Germline CDR1 and CDR2: LNHDA and SQIVND (reference sequence). Here the CDR3 reads CASSLPSGSSYNEQFF. The CDR3 nucleotides read TGTGCCAGTAGTCTTCCTAGCGGGAGCTCCTACAATGAGCAGTTCTTC.

This clone was observed a handful of times. Given the absence of the conserved phenylalanine or tryptophan at the CDR3 end, a read error is likely. The limits of the CDR3 on the DNA are not certain, so only TCRdb's listed CDR3 is given. The genes are TRBV28 and TRBJ2-1; the table names TRBD1, a call not compared with the DNA. The CDR3 comprises 16 residues, both ends counted. From germline, CDR1 is MDHEN and CDR2 SYDVKM. The CDR3 loop reads CASRPRHRDYDNEQFL.

This clone was counted many times. The CDR3 DNA sequence: TGTGCCAGCAGCCAAGGGAATCACCCCGTATTGCAGAATGGCAATCAGCCCCAGCATTTT. Its protein product is CASSQGNHPVLQNGNQPQHF. This chain joins TRBV3-1 and TRBJ1-5; D unclear. This CDR3 has 20 residues. Germline values: CDR1 LGHDT, CDR2 YNNKEL (reference sequence). Trimming stripped 1 base from V and 2 bases from J, with 24 bases between.

This clone has ten or more counts. The sample carries other DNA sequences with the same CDR3. The chain has TRBV7-2 and TRBJ1-1, with D unclear. Trimming stripped 5 bases from V and 0 bases from J, with 13 bases between. This CDR3 comprises 15 residues. Germline V CDR1 and CDR2: SGHTA, FQGNSA. This CDR3 reads CASSLQLGMNTEAFF. DNA for the CDR3: TGTGCCAGCAGCCTCCAACTTGGGATGAACACTGAAGCTTTCTTT.

This clone was counted only a few times. Since a much larger clone is just one base distant, this may be a read error. The genes are TRBV6-4 and TRBJ2-3; D gene ambiguous. Deletions cut 3 bases from V and 1 base from J, with 8 bases between. This CDR3 has 14 amino acids. The germline CDR1 and CDR2 sequences are MRHNA and SNTAGT. The DNA for the CDR3 is TGTGCCAGCAGTGAATCAGTGGGCACAGATACGCAGTATTTT. Its translation is CASSESVGTDTQYF.

This clone showed up many times. Other DNA sequences from this sample encode an identical CDR3 as well. This chain uses TRBV30 with TRBJ2-2, with a tentative D call TRBD1 (6 bases). The CDR3 is 13 residues long. Germline loops: CDR1 GTSNPN, CDR2 SVGIG (reference sequence). Deletions cut 5 bases from V and 0 bases from J, with 7 bases between. The CDR3 reads CAWGGTNTGELFF. In nucleotides, the CDR3 is TGTGCCTGGGGGGGCACGAACACCGGGGAGCTGTTTTTT.

This clone occurred many times. The genes are TRBV3-1 and TRBJ1-6, with D unresolved. This CDR3 has 15 amino acids. V lost 3 bases and J lost 7, with 13 bases in between. CDR1 and CDR2 (germline): LGHDT, YNNKEL (reference sequence). CDR3 DNA sequence: TGTGCCAGCAGCCATGAAGGACGGACGAATTCACCCCTCCACTTT. The encoded protein is CASSHEGRTNSPLHF.

This clone has at least ten counts. This sequence joins TRBV5-1 and TRBJ2-6; 10 bases match TRBD2. Germline loops: CDR1 SGHRS, CDR2 YFSETQ. Trimming cost V 1 base and J 3 bases; bases outside gene matches: 7. The CDR3 runs to 18 residues. This chain's CDR3 is CASSLTSGGAFGANVLTF. The CDR3, as DNA: TGCGCCAGCAGCTTGACCAGCGGGGGGGCCTTTGGGGCCAACGTCCTGACTTTC.

The table lists this clone with many counts. A junction end diverges from the germline sequence, so it may reflect a read error. J is TRBJ1-1 and V is TRBV20-1; unclear D gene. Germline CDR1 DFQATT, CDR2 SNEGSKA (reference sequence). This CDR3 region has 11 residues. For the CDR3, the DNA is TGTGCCCGGAGCATCATCTCGGAAGCTTTCTTT. Protein: CARSIISEAFF.

Regarding this clone: Given a much more abundant clone one base away, this may be a read error. This chain connects TRBV4-2 to TRBJ1-6; possibly TRBD1 for D (5 bases). This CDR3 has 16 amino acids. Germline V gene sequence: CDR1 LGHNA, CDR2 YNFKEQ. V lost 0 bases and J lost 7, with 13 bases in between. CDR3 sequence reads: CASSQDARGTNSPLHF. Written as DNA, the CDR3 is TGTGCCAGCAGCCAAGATGCGAGGGGAACGAATTCACCCCTCCACTTT.

This clone appeared many times. V usage is TRBV4-1 and J usage is TRBJ1-1; a possible D gene is TRBD1 (5 bases). Germline V gives CDR1 MGHRA, CDR2 YSYEKL. V lost 1 base and J lost 3, with 12 bases in between. This CDR3 has 15 residues. The CDR3: CASSQGPGLDTEAFF. CDR3 in DNA: TGCGCCAGCAGCCAAGGTCCAGGGTTGGACACTGAAGCTTTCTTT.

There are a few counts of this clone. The chain couples TRBV5-6 to TRBJ2-5; no reliable D call. The V gene's germline CDR1 is SGHDT and CDR2 YYEEEE. With 2 bases removed from V and 4 bases from J, the gap between germline ends came to 9 bases. The CDR3 runs to 13 residues. In nucleotides, the CDR3 is TGTGCCAGCAGCTTAGCCGCCCGAGAGACCCAGTACTTC. Protein: CASSLAARETQYF.

In regard to this clone: A read error is possible here, since a much larger clone lies one base away. The gene calls are TRBV7-7 and TRBJ2-1; 8 nucleotides align to TRBD2. The CDR3 sequence is 16 residues long. The germline gives CDR1 SSHAT, CDR2 FNYEAQ (reference sequence). The CDR3 DNA follows: TGTGCTAGCAGCTTAGCTGGGCGGGGGGTCTACAATGAGCAGTTCTTC. Protein product: CASSLAGRGVYNEQFF.